The 23 T cell receptor beta chains below were found in one sample sequenced in a study of blood T cell repertoires in COVID-19 (TCRdb year 2020). Libraries were made using the immunoSEQ multiplex PCR assay. Drawn from immuneACCESS, this table holds only the in-frame rearrangements with V and J called that TCRdb kept. Clones are partly lost; checked studies trace under half to an unresolved V gene and leave the rest unexplained. A total of around 150,000 clones appear in this sample, 76% of them only once. The ten top clones hold less than 4.5% of the sample. The sequencing input was peripheral blood. These TCRs come from a woman older than 75 with acute or convalescent COVID-19.

The chain recombines TRBV19 with TRBJ1-5; 7 bases align to TRBD1. The CDR3 is 17 residues long. V lost 2 bases and J lost 7; bases outside the gene matches: 14. Germline V gene sequence: CDR1 LNHDA, CDR2 SQIVND (reference sequence). As DNA, the CDR3 is TGTGCCAGTAGTATAAGGTGGACAGGAGTCTGGGAACAGCCCCAGCATTTT. Its protein product is CASSIRWTGVWEQPQHF.

The chain joins TRBV3-1 (or the pseudogene TRBV3-2) to TRBJ2-1; 10 nucleotides agree with TRBD2. This CDR3 is 18 amino acids long. Trimming took 0 bases from V and 2 from J; bases not matched to a gene: 7. CDR1 is LGHDT and CDR2 is YNNKEL in the germline V gene (reference sequence). CDR3 nucleotides: TGTGCCAGCAGCCAAGACAAACTAGCGGGACTTACCTACAATGAGCAGTTCTTC. Amino acid sequence: CASSQDKLAGLTYNEQFF.

The chain recombines TRBV5-1 with TRBJ2-7; the D is unclear. Germline assignment: CDR1 SGHRS and CDR2 YFSETQ. Trimming stripped 2 bases from V and 3 bases from J, with 9 bases between. This CDR3 has 13 amino acids. For the CDR3, the DNA is TGCGCCAGCAGCTTAACTTATTTCTACGAGCAGTACTTC. Its translation: CASSLTYFYEQYF.

The genes are TRBV18 and TRBJ1-1, with 11 bases aligning to TRBD1. V lost 3 bases, J lost 2 bases, and 11 bases stayed unmatched. Germline loops: CDR1 KGHSH, CDR2 LQKENI. The length of the CDR3 is 18 residues. The chain's CDR3 is CASSPTGQGGFGNTEAFF. CDR3 nucleotides: TGTGCCAGCTCACCGACGGGACAGGGGGGATTCGGAAACACTGAAGCTTTCTTT.

The chain recombines TRBV7-2 with TRBJ1-5; the D gene is possibly TRBD1 (5 bases). The germline V gene has CDR1 SGHTA and CDR2 FQGNSA. The CDR3 has 16 residues. V was clipped by 1 base and J by 4 bases, with 14 bases between them. CDR3 loop: CASSLDAGDGNQPQHF. CDR3 bases: TGTGCCAGCAGCTTAGATGCGGGGGATGGTAATCAGCCCCAGCATTTT.

A few counts support this clone. The chain combines TRBV13 with TRBJ1-6; unclear D gene. This CDR3 region has 15 residues. The V and J ends lost 6 bases and 6 bases respectively, with 15 bases between them. Germline-derived CDR1 and CDR2 are PRHDT and FYEKMQ (reference sequence). The DNA of the CDR3 is TGTGCCAGCAGTCACAACATGGCCCCTAATTCACCCCTCCACTTT. Protein sequence: CASSHNMAPNSPLHF.

The chain combines TRBV4-2 with TRBJ2-2; D gene ambiguous. The germline CDR1 and CDR2 sequences are LGHNA and YNFKEQ. The CDR3 sequence is 14 residues long. Trimming removed 4 bases from V and 5 bases from J, with 11 bases in between. CDR3 nucleotides: TGTGCCAGCAGCCTCGGCGCGGAGACCGGGGAGCTGTTTTTT. It translates to CASSLGAETGELFF.

The chain couples TRBV14 to TRBJ1-3; no clear D gene. The CDR3 covers 13 residues. The germline gives CDR1 SGHDN, CDR2 FVKESK. Deletions cut 1 base from V and 5 bases from J, with 6 bases between. CDR3: CASSQVPRNTIYF. CDR3 sequence (DNA): TGTGCCAGCAGCCAAGTTCCCAGAAACACCATATATTTT.

This chain links TRBV9 with TRBJ1-3; a weak D match, TRBD1 (6 bases). Per the germline V gene, CDR1 is SGDLS and CDR2 is YYNGEE. The CDR3 is 17 residues long. The V and J ends lost 1 base and 2 bases respectively, with 16 bases between them. The CDR3 DNA follows: TGTGCCAGCAGCGTAAAGTCAGGGGCAGGGCCTGGAAACACCATATATTTT. Translated, it gives CASSVKSGAGPGNTIYF.

The chain is built from TRBV19 and TRBJ1-6; perhaps TRBD1 as D (6 bases). This CDR3 has 15 residues. The V end lost 3 bases, the J end lost 2 bases, and 8 bases lay between the germline ends. The germline V gene has CDR1 LNHDA and CDR2 SQIVND (reference sequence). Here the CDR3 DNA reads TGTGCCAGTAGTATCCAGGGGACCTATAATTCACCCCTCCACTTT. As protein: CASSIQGTYNSPLHF.

The chain uses TRBV3-1 (or the pseudogene TRBV3-2) and TRBJ2-1; tentative D call: TRBD2 (7 bases). Germline V gives CDR1 LGHDT, CDR2 YNNKEL (reference sequence). V was clipped by 0 bases and J by 4 bases, with 13 bases between them. CDR3 length: 16 residues. The CDR3 bases are TGTGCCAGCAGCCAAGAGGGGGGGGCGGGATACAATGAGCAGTTCTTC. It codes for CASSQEGGAGYNEQFF.

This clone was detected only once. The chain combines TRBV27 with TRBJ2-7; TRBD2 matches at 9 bases. V gave up 6 bases and J gave up 2 bases; unmatched junction bases: 11. CDR3 size: 16 residues. Germline assignment: CDR1 MNHEY and CDR2 SMNVEV (reference sequence). The CDR3 region has the DNA TGTGCCAGCAGCTCCGACTCGAGCGGGGGGCCCTACGAGCAGTACTTC. It translates to CASSSDSSGGPYEQYF.

The rearrangement uses TRBV30 and TRBJ1-4, with 8 bases aligning to TRBD1. The V gene end was trimmed by 4 bases and the J gene end by 10 bases; junction bases not matched to a gene: 11. Germline V gene lookup returns CDR1 GTSNPN and CDR2 SVGIG (reference sequence). This CDR3 contains 14 residues. The CDR3 reads CAWIDKTGAAKLFF. In DNA form, the CDR3 reads TGTGCCTGGATAGACAAGACAGGGGCGGCAAAACTGTTTTTT.

This clone has a handful of counts. V is TRBV5-4 and J is TRBJ1-6, with no clear D. The CDR3 runs to 15 residues. CDR1 and CDR2 from the germline V gene are SGHNT and YYREEE (reference sequence). V was clipped by 3 bases and J by 6 bases, with 13 bases between them. The CDR3: CASSYGDMLNSPLHF. The CDR3 DNA reads as TGTGCCAGCAGCTACGGCGACATGCTTAATTCACCCCTCCACTTT.

The gene calls are TRBV29-1 and TRBJ1-5, with D uncertain. Germline V gene sequence: CDR1 SQVTM, CDR2 ANQGSEA. The CDR3 runs to 14 residues. The ends were cut back, 4 bases at V and 0 bases at J, with 10 bases in the middle. The CDR3 sequence is CSVVWADSNQPQHF. For the CDR3, the DNA is TGCAGCGTTGTTTGGGCCGATAGCAATCAGCCCCAGCATTTT.

This sequence joins TRBV7-2 and TRBJ1-4; 8 bases line up with TRBD1. Germline V CDR1 and CDR2: SGHTA, FQGNSA. The J segment lost 6 bases and the V segment lost 3 bases, leaving 9 bases of the junction unmatched. This CDR3 contains 16 residues. CDR3 sequence (DNA): TGTGCCAGCAGCTTTAGGGGGGACAGGAAAGATGAAAAACTGTTTTTT. Residues: CASSFRGDRKDEKLFF.

This clone has just a few counts. The chain carries TRBV12-3 or TRBV12-4 and TRBJ1-4, with D perhaps TRBD1 (6 bases). V dropped 6 bases and J dropped 7 bases, with 9 bases sitting between them. The CDR3 contains 12 residues. The CDR3 coding sequence is TGTGCCAGCAGACTACAGGGTGAAAAACTGTTTTTT. Translation: CASRLQGEKLFF.

The V and J genes are TRBV29-1 and TRBJ2-7; 8 nucleotides agree with TRBD1. With 6 bases clipped from V and 4 bases from J, the junction kept 11 bases outside the gene matches. Germline V gene lookup returns CDR1 SQVTM and CDR2 ANQGSEA. The CDR3 length is 14 residues. CDR3 sequence (DNA): TGCAGCGTGAGGACAGGGATAGGGGGATACGAGCAGTACTTC. Amino acid sequence: CSVRTGIGGYEQYF.

The rearrangement links TRBV7-9 to TRBJ2-5; 7 positions agree with TRBD2. J lost 5 bases, V lost 5 bases, and 8 bases had no gene match. The CDR3 has 14 amino acids. Germline V CDR1 and CDR2: SEHNR, FQNEAQ (reference sequence). The CDR3 DNA reads TGTGCCAGCAGCCCTGGACTAGGGCCCGAGACCCAGTACTTC. This sequence encodes CASSPGLGPETQYF.

The chain links TRBV10-3 to TRBJ2-1, with D possibly TRBD1 on 6 matching bases. Germline CDR1 ENHRY, CDR2 SYGVKD. V was shortened by 5 bases and J by 9 bases, with 20 bases between the two germline ends. The CDR3 extends over 15 amino acids. The CDR3 here is CAISLIKNHRVEQFF. CDR3 sequence (DNA): TGTGCCATCAGTCTTATAAAGAACCACAGGGTTGAGCAGTTCTTC.

The rearrangement joins TRBV7-9 to TRBJ2-3; 12 bases match TRBD2. From germline, CDR1 is SEHNR and CDR2 FQNEAQ (reference sequence). V shed 1 base, J shed 4 bases, and the junction held 6 bases outside the gene matches. The CDR3 is 17 amino acids. CDR3 amino acids: CASSLGTSGALADTQYF. The DNA of the CDR3 is TGTGCCAGCAGCTTAGGGACTAGCGGGGCGTTGGCAGATACGCAGTATTTT.

The rearrangement links TRBV7-9 to TRBJ1-4; D may be TRBD1 (6 bases). Germline loops: CDR1 SEHNR, CDR2 FQNEAQ (reference sequence). This CDR3 is built from 15 residues. Trimming removed 6 bases from V and 3 bases from J, with 14 bases in between. CDR3 in DNA: TGTGCCAGCAGTTCCACAGGGATATCTAATGAAAAACTGTTTTTT. Amino acid sequence: CASSSTGISNEKLFF. The full variable domain, its missing parts supplied by reference TRBV7-9 and TRBJ1-4, is DTGVSQNPRHKITKRGQNVTFRCDPISEHNRLYWYRQTLGQGPEFLTYFQNEAQLEKSRLLSDRFSAERPKGSFSTLEIQRTEQGDSAMYLCASSSTGISNEKLFFGSGTQLSVL.

CDR3 region: CASSFDSGEGSGELFF. As DNA, the CDR3 is TGTGCCAGCAGCTTTGATTCGGGAGAGGGGTCCGGGGAGCTGTTTTTT. This chain uses TRBV11-1 with TRBJ2-2; maybe TRBD2 (6 bases). V lost 3 bases to trimming and J lost 6 bases, with 17 bases between them. There are 16 residues in the CDR3. CDR1 is SGHAT and CDR2 is FQDESV in the germline V gene (reference sequence). Combining the CDR3 with reference TRBV11-1 and TRBJ2-2 gives the whole variable domain EAEVAQSPRYKITEKSQAVAFWCDPISGHATLYWYRQILGQGPELLVQFQDESVVDDSQLPKDRFSAERLKGVDSTLKIQPAELGDSAMYLCASSFDSGEGSGELFFGEGSRLTVL.